This TCR beta chain appears in the sequencing data of a study of cytomegalovirus exposure and HLA in healthy donors. Study-wide findings and caveats: Equally common other TCR beta chains were less clonally expanded than HLA-associated ones, a later analysis found.

The CDR3 contains 15 residues. The germline V and J ends were trimmed by 0 bases and 5 bases, with 14 bases remaining between them. Per the germline V gene, CDR1 is GTSNPN and CDR2 is SVGIG (reference sequence). The PCR contained 60 Vbeta and 13 Jbeta primers. The repertoire was sequenced with immunoSEQ multiplex PCR; TCRdb's copy has only in-frame clones and lacks some. The sample has 130,000 or so clones, 60% to 75% seen once; the top ten hold less than 3%. A single count supports this clone. Its cognate antigen is unknown. The TCR originated in a woman aged 40-49 years in good health and CMV-seropositive. Sequenced sample: PBMCs. V and J are TRBV30 and TRBJ1-5; perhaps TRBD1 as D (6 bases). The CDR3 here is CAWSVQGVLHQPQHF. CDR3 in DNA: TGTGCCTGGAGTGTACAGGGAGTCCTCCATCAGCCCCAGCATTTT.